Below are 19 T cell receptor beta chains sequenced from a single sample in a study of cytomegalovirus exposure and HLA in healthy donors. The PCR had 60 Vbeta and 13 Jbeta primers. The repertoire was sequenced with immunoSEQ multiplex PCR; TCRdb's copy has only in-frame clones and lacks some. Of around 180,000 clones listed, approximately 84% are singletons. Sequenced sample: PBMCs. The receptors derive from a boy between 10 and 17 years old in good health and CMV-seronegative.

V gene TRBV18 combines with J gene TRBJ2-5; D gene uncertain. This CDR3 has 13 amino acids. V lost 2 bases to trimming and J lost 2 bases, with 6 bases between them. In germline, CDR1 is KGHSH, CDR2 LQKENI. The CDR3 DNA is TGTGCCAGCTCACCAGTTAAACAAGAGACCCAGTACTTC. This sequence encodes CASSPVKQETQYF.

The chain combines TRBV7-9 with TRBJ2-2; D gene ambiguous. With 5 bases removed from V and 0 bases from J, the gap between germline ends came to 4 bases. Germline V gene lookup returns CDR1 SEHNR and CDR2 FQNEAQ (reference sequence). The CDR3 runs to 13 residues. CDR3 in amino acids: CASSLSNTGELFF. CDR3 sequence (DNA): TGTGCCAGCAGCCTTTCGAACACCGGGGAGCTGTTTTTT.

The V and J genes are TRBV7-3 and TRBJ1-1, with TRBD1 as a possible D gene (5 bases). The V end was cut by 1 base, the J end by 1 base, with 10 bases between. CDR1 and CDR2 (germline): SGHTA, FQGTGA. The CDR3 runs 15 residues. The CDR3 loop is CASSLNTGGNTEAFF. The CDR3 region has the DNA TGTGCCAGCAGCTTAAATACGGGGGGGAACACTGAAGCTTTCTTT.

The rearrangement joins TRBV28 to TRBJ2-5; maybe TRBD1 (6 bases). The end of the DNA aligns better with TRBJ2-7, so the J call may be wrong. CDR3 length equals 16 residues. CDR1 is MDHEN and CDR2 is SYDVKM in the germline V gene. As DNA, the CDR3 is TGTGCCAGCAGTAGCCCCGGGACACCGGACGCCTACGAGCAGTACTTC. It yields the protein CASSSPGTPDAYEQYF.

The genes are TRBV29-1 and TRBJ1-1, with TRBD1 identical over 8 bases. V lost 6 bases and J lost 0; bases outside the gene matches: 3. Looked up from germline, CDR1 is SQVTM and CDR2 is ANQGSEA. This CDR3 is 13 amino acids long. This CDR3 reads CSVETGVNTEAFF. In DNA, the CDR3 is TGCAGCGTGGAGACAGGGGTGAACACTGAAGCTTTCTTT. Complete variable domain (other parts from reference TRBV29-1 and TRBJ1-1): SAVISQKPSRDICQRGTSLTIQCQVDSQVTMMFWYRQQPGQSLTLIATANQGSEATYESGFVIDKFPISRPNLTFSTLTVSNMSPEDSSIYLCSVETGVNTEAFFGQGTRLTVV.

The chain combines TRBV5-1 with TRBJ2-7; D gene uncertain. V lost 0 bases and J lost 0, with 7 bases in between. CDR3 length: 14 amino acids. Germline assignment: CDR1 SGHRS and CDR2 YFSETQ. CDR3 region: CASSLVPGSYEQYF. The CDR3 DNA reads TGCGCCAGCAGCTTGGTACCCGGCTCCTACGAGCAGTACTTC. The full variable domain, its missing parts supplied by reference TRBV5-1 and TRBJ2-7, is KAGVTQTPRYLIKTRGQQVTLSCSPISGHRSVSWYQQTPGQGLQFLFEYFSETQRNKGNFPGRFSGRQFSNSRSEMNVSTLELGDSALYLCASSLVPGSYEQYFGPGTRLTVT.

The chain employs TRBV10-2 and TRBJ2-3; maybe TRBD2 (6 bases). The CDR3 spans 15 residues. Trimming removed 4 bases at V and 4 bases at J, with 15 bases between. Germline values: CDR1 WSHSY, CDR2 SAAADI. In DNA form, the CDR3 reads TGCGCCAGCAGTGGCCGGGGGAGTAGATCAGATACGCAGTATTTT. Translation: CASSGRGSRSDTQYF.

This clone turned up a few times. This rearrangement joins TRBV5-6 to TRBJ1-5, with D possibly being TRBD1 (6 bases). This CDR3 spans 14 amino acids. Germline CDR1 and CDR2: SGHDT and YYEEEE. The ends were cut back, 3 bases at V and 1 base at J, with 8 bases in the middle. CDR3 sequence: CASSYGQSNQPQHF. CDR3 bases: TGTGCCAGCAGCTACGGACAGAGCAATCAGCCCCAGCATTTT.

The genes are TRBV27 and TRBJ2-7; D call uncertain. CDR1 is MNHEY, CDR2 SMNVEV, per germline (reference sequence). The length of the CDR3 is 12 residues. V lost 10 bases and J 2 bases, leaving 12 bases between the germline ends. The CDR3 coding sequence is TGTGCCACTAGTCCCGGCGCCTACGAGCAGTACTTC. Its protein product is CATSPGAYEQYF.

With regard to this clone: Additional DNA sequences in this sample encode the identical CDR3. The chain carries TRBV7-2 and TRBJ2-1; no firm D call. Germline V lookup: CDR1 SGHTA, CDR2 FQGNSA. The CDR3 totals 11 residues. The V and J ends lost 2 bases and 7 bases respectively, with 3 bases between them. The CDR3 DNA reads as TGTGCCAGCAGCTTATCAAATGAGCAGTTCTTC. Amino acid sequence: CASSLSNEQFF.

V is TRBV23-1 and J is TRBJ2-7; TRBD1 matches 10 bases. TRBV23-1 is given ORF status, its function remaining uncertain. Trimming at V came to 10 bases and at J to 5 bases, leaving 8 bases not matched to a gene. This CDR3 has 13 amino acids. CDR3 amino acids: CAISPGQGNEQYF. The CDR3 nucleotides are TGCGCCATCTCACCGGGACAGGGGAACGAGCAGTACTTC.

J is TRBJ1-1 and V is TRBV6-6; 7 nucleotides line up with TRBD1. V dropped 7 bases and J dropped 0; count of bases not matched to a gene: 2. CDR1 is MNHNY, CDR2 SVGAGI, per germline (reference sequence). The CDR3 covers 13 residues. This CDR3 reads CASTGQVNTEAFF. Here the CDR3 DNA reads TGTGCCAGCACCGGACAGGTGAACACTGAAGCTTTCTTT.

The table lists this clone with a count of one. The rearrangement joins TRBV5-1 to TRBJ2-5; 10 bases line up with TRBD2. The junction had 7 bases not matched to a gene; V was cut back by 3 bases and J by 2 bases. The CDR3 totals 16 residues. CDR1 is SGHRS, CDR2 YFSETQ, per germline. CDR3 nucleotides: TGCGCCAGCAGCTGGCTAGCGGGAGTAGATCAAGAGACCCAGTACTTC. Protein: CASSWLAGVDQETQYF.

The CDR3 region has the DNA TGTGCCAGCAGCCAAGATGGAACGGGAGGGCCCTACAATGAGCAGTTCTTC. This gives the protein CASSQDGTGGPYNEQFF. The chain joins TRBV4-2 to TRBJ2-1, with TRBD2 matching 8 bases. Trimming cost V 0 bases and J 2 bases; bases outside gene matches: 6. CDR1 and CDR2 (germline): LGHNA, YNFKEQ. The CDR3 length is 17 residues.

This clone was observed a few times. Other DNA sequences in this sample translate to the same CDR3. The chain has TRBV6-1 and TRBJ2-7, with D possibly matching TRBD1 (6 bases). The V end lost 6 bases, the J end lost 0 bases, and 12 bases lay between the germline ends. The CDR3 covers 14 residues. Germline CDR1 reads MNHNS; CDR2 reads SASEGT. The CDR3 protein is CASSVGGSSYEQYF. In DNA, the CDR3 is TGTGCCAGCAGCGTTGGGGGCAGCTCCTACGAGCAGTACTTC.

The J gene is TRBJ1-2, the V gene TRBV2; D unclear. CDR1 and CDR2 (germline): SNHLY, FYNNEI. The V gene lost 6 bases and the J gene lost 4 bases, with 6 bases spanning the gap. This CDR3 is 11 amino acids long. The CDR3 region has the DNA TGTGCCAGCAGGGAGGGCTATGGCTACACCTTC. It specifies CASREGYGYTF.

This sequence joins TRBV6-5 and TRBJ1-2, with D possibly being TRBD1 (6 bases). With 2 bases removed from V and 9 bases from J, the gap between germline ends came to 10 bases. The CDR3 consists of 12 residues. Germline CDR1 is MNHEY and CDR2 is SVGAGI. The CDR3 DNA follows: TGTGCCAGCAGTTACACAGGGTCTAGCTACACCTTC. This sequence encodes CASSYTGSSYTF.

The chain links TRBV14 to TRBJ2-7; possible D gene TRBD2, 5 bases. This CDR3 is 15 amino acids long. Looked up from germline, CDR1 is SGHDN and CDR2 is FVKESK. Trimming pared 1 base from V and 7 bases from J, leaving 17 bases between. CDR3 nucleotides: TGTGCCAGCAGCCAAGGAGGGTCTGAGTTAGGGGAGCAGTACTTC. Its protein is CASSQGGSELGEQYF.

V is TRBV7-9 and J is TRBJ2-1; 7 nucleotides match TRBD1. Germline loops: CDR1 SEHNR, CDR2 FQNEAQ (reference sequence). This CDR3 spans 14 amino acids. Trimming took 5 bases from V and 3 from J; bases not matched to a gene: 4. The CDR3 DNA reads TGTGCCAGCAGCCCAGACAGGGACTACAATGAGCAGTTCTTC. This sequence encodes CASSPDRDYNEQFF.